These 17 T cell receptor beta chains came from one sample sequenced in a study of vaccination and CD4 T cells after COVID-19. Treatment meaning: approximately nine-day PBMC culture with coronavirus spike peptide pools or control peptides (ViraFEST assay). The antigens of these receptors remain unknown. CD4+ T cells that had been cultured provided DNA sequenced with the Oncomine TCR Beta short-read assay. TCRdb re-analysed the PCR reads in MiXCR, keeping a single row per CDR3 protein. The repertoire consists of under 20,000 distinct CDR3 sequences, with roughly 23% occurring once and the leading ten covering 6.5% to 10%. Sequencing was carried out using cultured CD4+ T cells from blood. Receptor source: a human donor with COVID-19.

The V gene is TRBV9, the J gene TRBJ2-5; D remains ambiguous. Germline assignment: CDR1 SGDLS and CDR2 YYNGEE. This CDR3 has 16 amino acids. Deletions cut 3 bases from V and 7 bases from J, with 22 bases between. Written as DNA, the CDR3 is TGTGCCAGCAGCGACATCCTGGGCAGAGAGACGGGGACCCAGTACTTC. Translated, it gives CASSDILGRETGTQYF.

The CDR3 spells CSGGENTGELFF. The CDR3 coding sequence is TGCAGCGGGGGAGAGAACACCGGGGAGCTGTTTTTT. V gene TRBV20-1 combines with J gene TRBJ2-2; tentative D call: TRBD2 (6 bases). The CDR3 has 12 amino acids. The germline V gene encodes CDR1 DFQATT and CDR2 SNEGSKA (reference sequence).

The rearrangement uses TRBV7-8 and TRBJ2-3; TRBD2 matches at 8 bases. The CDR3 contains 19 residues. Trimming cost V 1 base and J 2 bases; bases outside gene matches: 14. Germline V CDR1 and CDR2: SGHVS, FQNEAQ. The CDR3 DNA is TGTGCCAGCAGCTTAGGCCCCGGCAGCGGGGGCTACCCCACAGATACGCAGTATTTT. This translates into CASSLGPGSGGYPTDTQYF.

The chain joins TRBV27 to TRBJ2-1; 9 bases fit TRBD2. The CDR3 is 16 residues long. V trimming: 5 bases; J trimming: 9 bases; junction bases outside the gene matches: 14. Germline V gene lookup returns CDR1 MNHEY and CDR2 SMNVEV (reference sequence). CDR3 sequence: CASSLQAGGGASEQFF. The CDR3 DNA follows: TGTGCCAGCAGTCTCCAAGCAGGCGGGGGGGCCTCTGAGCAGTTCTTC.

This clonotype came up a few times. The V and J genes are TRBV6-5 and TRBJ2-7; maybe TRBD1 (6 bases). Trimming stripped 4 bases from V and 2 bases from J, with 15 bases between. The CDR3 length is 15 residues. Germline CDR1 is MNHEY and CDR2 is SVGAGI. Here the CDR3 reads CASSLQGKPTYEQYF. Here the CDR3 DNA reads TGTGCCAGCAGTTTACAGGGCAAGCCTACCTACGAGCAGTACTTC.

This clonotype showed up just a few times. The chain combines TRBV20-1 with TRBJ2-5; 8 nucleotides match TRBD2. Germline V gives CDR1 DFQATT, CDR2 SNEGSKA (reference sequence). Losses at the gene ends were 0 bases for V and 5 bases for J; bases not matched to a gene: 2. The CDR3 extends over 13 amino acids. CDR3 DNA sequence: TGCAGTGCTAGAGATGAGCGGGGGGAGACCCAGTACTTC. Its protein is CSARDERGETQYF.

The rearrangement links TRBV2 to TRBJ1-1; 10 bases are a match to TRBD1. CDR3 length equals 16 residues. CDR1 and CDR2 (germline): SNHLY, FYNNEI. V was clipped by 3 bases and J by 5 bases; unmatched bases: 9. CDR3 protein: CASSDGDRGRGTEAFF. The CDR3 DNA reads as TGTGCCAGCAGTGACGGGGACAGGGGACGAGGTACTGAAGCTTTCTTT. Full variable domain (remainder filled in from reference TRBV2 and TRBJ1-1): EPEVTQTPSHQVTQMGQEVILRCVPISNHLYFYWYRQILGQKVEFLVSFYNNEISEKSEIFDDQFSVERPDGSNFTLKIRSTKLEDSAMYFCASSDGDRGRGTEAFFGQGTRLTVV.

J is TRBJ2-7 and V is TRBV20-1; D remains unclear. This CDR3 comprises 13 residues. V lost 5 bases, J lost 0 bases, and 11 bases lay in between. Germline lookup yields CDR1 DFQATT and CDR2 SNEGSKA (reference sequence). CDR3 sequence: CSAFDWLSYEQYF. CDR3 nucleotides: TGCAGTGCTTTCGACTGGCTCTCCTACGAGCAGTACTTC.

The chain is built from TRBV29-1 and TRBJ2-3, with D unclear. Trimming cost V 6 bases and J 6 bases, with 10 bases left between them. The CDR3 has 11 residues. Germline V gene data show CDR1 as SQVTM and CDR2 as ANQGSEA. The DNA for the CDR3 is TGCAGCGTGGGGTTGACCGATACGCAGTATTTT. Translation: CSVGLTDTQYF.

This clonotype was counted a few times. V and J are TRBV9 and TRBJ2-7; 10 bases are a match to TRBD2. V lost 4 bases, J lost 0 bases, and 4 bases stayed unmatched. Germline V gene data show CDR1 as SGDLS and CDR2 as YYNGEE. The CDR3 is 15 amino acids. The CDR3 DNA is TGTGCCAGCAGCCCGAGGACTAGCGGCTCCTACGAGCAGTACTTC. This translates into CASSPRTSGSYEQYF.

About this clonotype itself: The junction shows a germline mismatch at one end, possibly a read error. This rearrangement joins TRBV6-2 or TRBV6-3 to TRBJ2-6; D gene ambiguous. Germline CDR1 and CDR2: MNHEY and SVGEGT. This CDR3 has 15 residues. The CDR3 bases are TGTGCCAGCAGTTACTCCAGCTCTGGGACCAACGTCCTGACTTTC. Amino acids: CASSYSSSGTNVLTF.

This clonotype appeared a few times. V and J are TRBV7-2 and TRBJ2-3, with D perhaps TRBD2 (6 bases). The CDR3 sequence is 16 residues long. Germline assignment: CDR1 SGHTA and CDR2 FQGNSA. Trimming pared 0 bases from V and 5 bases from J, leaving 15 bases between. As DNA, the CDR3 is TGTGCCAGCAGCTTAGCGCTGGGGGGAGCTATAGATACGCAGTATTTT. It translates to CASSLALGGAIDTQYF.

This clonotype turned up a few times. The rearrangement links TRBV5-1 to TRBJ1-1; TRBD1 might be the D (6 bases). The germline CDR1 and CDR2 sequences are SGHRS and YFSETQ. This CDR3 contains 14 residues. The ends were cut back, 6 bases at V and 2 bases at J, with 14 bases in the middle. CDR3 sequence (DNA): TGCGCCAGCACCCAGAGTGGGGGCAACACTGAAGCTTTCTTT. Amino acid sequence: CASTQSGGNTEAFF.

The J gene is TRBJ1-1, the V gene TRBV5-4, with 8 bases that match TRBD1. CDR3 length equals 13 residues. The V segment lost 4 bases and the J segment 4 bases; nucleotides outside the gene matches: 3. Per germline, CDR1 SGHNT and CDR2 YYREEE (reference sequence). The CDR3 sequence: CASSTDRVTEAFF. CDR3 coding DNA: TGTGCCAGCAGCACGGACAGGGTCACTGAAGCTTTCTTT.

The V gene is TRBV5-6, the J gene TRBJ1-2, with a tentative D call TRBD1 (5 bases). The CDR3 extends over 16 amino acids. The V end was cut by 4 bases, the J end by 0 bases, with 16 bases between. Germline V gene sequence: CDR1 SGHDT, CDR2 YYEEEE. The CDR3 nucleotides read TGTGCCAGCAGCCCCGCGACCGCGACAGCTAACTATGGCTACACCTTC. It specifies CASSPATATANYGYTF.

The V gene is TRBV5-7, the J gene TRBJ1-2; 9 bases map to TRBD1. TRBV5-7 is an ORF, and what it does is uncertain. The CDR3 spans 16 residues. The V gene end was trimmed by 5 bases and the J gene end by 0 bases; junction bases not matched to a gene: 8. The CDR3 region has the DNA TGTGCCAGCAGTCGGGACAGGGTAAAAGCTAACTATGGCTACACCTTC. Translating it yields CASSRDRVKANYGYTF.

The chain employs TRBV7-2 and TRBJ1-1; the match to TRBD1 covers 8 bases. V lost 5 bases to trimming and J lost 5 bases; unmatched junction nucleotides: 7. The CDR3 totals 14 residues. Germline V gives CDR1 SGHTA, CDR2 FQGNSA. This CDR3 is CASSIRGLGTEAFF. The DNA of the CDR3 is TGTGCCAGCAGCATCAGGGGGCTTGGGACTGAAGCTTTCTTT.